The entry below gives a single T cell receptor beta chain sequence along with its context. The antigen is undetermined. TCRdb's copy holds only in-frame clones and misses some; the assay was immunoSEQ multiplex PCR. Among roughly 150,000 clones listed, 85% to 95% were seen once. The source of the sample is a study of T cell responses to AZD1222 COVID-19 vaccine. The study, taken as a whole, reports: Just six people given AZD1222 tested seropositive at baseline.

Germline assignment: CDR1 KGHSH and CDR2 LQKENI. Trimming stripped 2 bases from V and 1 base from J, with 9 bases between. This CDR3 has 15 residues. V and J are TRBV18 and TRBJ1-3; no firm D call. This receptor was taken from an adult in good health. The specimen was peripheral blood, collected on day 0 of AZD1222 vaccination. The CDR3 nucleotides are TGTGCCAGCTCACCAGGTCCAGGTTCTGGAAACACCATATATTTT. Translation: CASSPGPGSGNTIYF.